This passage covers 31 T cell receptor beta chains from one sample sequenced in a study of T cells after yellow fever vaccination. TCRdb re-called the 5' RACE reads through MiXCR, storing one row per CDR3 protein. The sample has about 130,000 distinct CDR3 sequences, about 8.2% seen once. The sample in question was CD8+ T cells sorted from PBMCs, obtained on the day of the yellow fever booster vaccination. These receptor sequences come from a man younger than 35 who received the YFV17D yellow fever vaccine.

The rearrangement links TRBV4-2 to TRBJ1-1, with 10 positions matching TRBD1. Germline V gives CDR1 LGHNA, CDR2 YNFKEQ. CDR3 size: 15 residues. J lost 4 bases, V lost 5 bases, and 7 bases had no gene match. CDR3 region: CASSVTGTGATEAFF. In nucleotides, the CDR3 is TGTGCCAGCAGCGTAACCGGGACAGGGGCCACTGAAGCTTTCTTT.

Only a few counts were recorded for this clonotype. The CDR3 here is CASSLPGNNYGYTF. CDR3 nucleotide sequence: TGCGCCAGCAGCTTGCCAGGGAACAACTATGGCTACACCTTC. V and J are TRBV5-1 and TRBJ1-2; D perhaps matches TRBD1 (5 bases). Germline CDR1 SGHRS, CDR2 YFSETQ. CDR3 length: 14 residues. With 1 base removed from V and 2 bases from J, the gap between germline ends came to 9 bases.

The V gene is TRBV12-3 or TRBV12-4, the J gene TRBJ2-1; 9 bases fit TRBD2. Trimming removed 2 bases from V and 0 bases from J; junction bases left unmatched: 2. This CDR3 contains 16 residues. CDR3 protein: CASSLSGGSSYNEQFF. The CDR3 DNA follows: TGTGCCAGCAGTTTAAGCGGGGGGAGCTCCTACAATGAGCAGTTCTTC.

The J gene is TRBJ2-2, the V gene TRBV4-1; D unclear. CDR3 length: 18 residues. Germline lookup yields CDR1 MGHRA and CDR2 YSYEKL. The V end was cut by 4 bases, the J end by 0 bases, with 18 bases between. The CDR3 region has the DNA TGCGCCAGCAGCCTCTCGCCCCCCCCGGCAACGAACACCGGGGAGCTGTTTTTT. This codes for CASSLSPPPATNTGELFF.

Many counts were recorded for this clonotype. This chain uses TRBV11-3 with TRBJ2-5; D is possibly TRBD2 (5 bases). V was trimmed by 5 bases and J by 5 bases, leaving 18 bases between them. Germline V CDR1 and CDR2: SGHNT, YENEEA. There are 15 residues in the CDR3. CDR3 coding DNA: TGTGCCAGCAGCACCCGACACACTAGTTATGAGACCCAGTACTTC. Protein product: CASSTRHTSYETQYF. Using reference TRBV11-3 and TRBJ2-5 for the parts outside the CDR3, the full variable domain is EAGVVQSPRYKIIEKKQPVAFWCNPISGHNTLYWYLQNLGQGPELLIRYENEEAVDDSQLPKDRFSAERLKGVDSTLKIQPAELGDSAVYLCASSTRHTSYETQYFGPGTRLLVL.

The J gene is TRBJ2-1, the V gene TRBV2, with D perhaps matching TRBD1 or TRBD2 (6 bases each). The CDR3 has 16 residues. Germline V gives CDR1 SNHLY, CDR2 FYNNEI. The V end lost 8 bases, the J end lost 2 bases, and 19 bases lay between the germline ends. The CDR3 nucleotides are TGTGCCAGCGACCCAAGGTACGGGGGCCCCTACAATGAGCAGTTCTTC. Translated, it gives CASDPRYGGPYNEQFF.

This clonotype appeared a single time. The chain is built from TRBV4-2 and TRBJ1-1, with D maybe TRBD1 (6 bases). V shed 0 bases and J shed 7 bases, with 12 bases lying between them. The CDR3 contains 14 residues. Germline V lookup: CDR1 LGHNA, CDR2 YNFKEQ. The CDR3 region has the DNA TGTGCCAGCAGCCAAGATCCGAGACAGGTTGAAGCTTTCTTT. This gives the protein CASSQDPRQVEAFF.

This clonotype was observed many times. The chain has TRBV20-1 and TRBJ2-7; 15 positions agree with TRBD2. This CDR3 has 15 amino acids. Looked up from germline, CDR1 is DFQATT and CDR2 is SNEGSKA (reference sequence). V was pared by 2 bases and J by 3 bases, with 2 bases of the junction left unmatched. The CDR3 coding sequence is TGCAGTGCTAGAAAGGGACTAGCGGGGGGCTACGAGCAGTACTTC. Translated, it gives CSARKGLAGGYEQYF.

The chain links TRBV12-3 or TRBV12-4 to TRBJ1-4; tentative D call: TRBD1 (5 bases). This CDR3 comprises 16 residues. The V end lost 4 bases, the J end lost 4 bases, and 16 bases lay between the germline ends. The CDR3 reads CASSSGGEQLNEKLFF. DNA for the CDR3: TGTGCCAGCAGTTCGGGGGGGGAGCAGCTTAATGAAAAACTGTTTTTT.

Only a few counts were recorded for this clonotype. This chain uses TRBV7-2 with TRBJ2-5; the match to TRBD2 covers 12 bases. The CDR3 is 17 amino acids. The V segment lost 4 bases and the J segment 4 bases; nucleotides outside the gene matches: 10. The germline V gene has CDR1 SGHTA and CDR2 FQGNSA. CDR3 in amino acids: CASSSLLAGGPRETQYF. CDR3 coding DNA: TGTGCCAGCAGCTCGCTTCTAGCGGGGGGGCCTAGAGAGACCCAGTACTTC.

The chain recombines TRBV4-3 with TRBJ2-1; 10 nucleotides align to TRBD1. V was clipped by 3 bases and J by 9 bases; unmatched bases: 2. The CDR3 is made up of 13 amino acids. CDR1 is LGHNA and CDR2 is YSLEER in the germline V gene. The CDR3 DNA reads TGCGCCAGCAGCCAGGGACAGGGGACTGAGCAGTTCTTC. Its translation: CASSQGQGTEQFF.

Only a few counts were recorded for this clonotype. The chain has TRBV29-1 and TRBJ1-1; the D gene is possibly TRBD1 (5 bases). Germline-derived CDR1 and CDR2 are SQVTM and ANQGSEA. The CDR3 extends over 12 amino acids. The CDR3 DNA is TGCGGTACGCGGGGGACTGGGGTTGAAGCTTTCTTT. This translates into CGTRGTGVEAFF.

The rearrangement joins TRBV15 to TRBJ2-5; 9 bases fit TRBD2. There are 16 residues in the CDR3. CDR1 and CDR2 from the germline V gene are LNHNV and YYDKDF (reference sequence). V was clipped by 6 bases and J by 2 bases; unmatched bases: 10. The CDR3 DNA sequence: TGTGCCACCAGGCCGAGCGGGGGGCCGATTCAAGAGACCCAGTACTTC. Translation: CATRPSGGPIQETQYF.

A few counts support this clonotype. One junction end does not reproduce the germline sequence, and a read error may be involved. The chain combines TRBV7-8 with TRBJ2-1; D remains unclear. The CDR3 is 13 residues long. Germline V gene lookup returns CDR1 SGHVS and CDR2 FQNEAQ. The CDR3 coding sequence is TGTGCCAGCAGCTTGCAGAGCTCCAATGGGCAGTTCTTC. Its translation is CASSLQSSNGQFF.

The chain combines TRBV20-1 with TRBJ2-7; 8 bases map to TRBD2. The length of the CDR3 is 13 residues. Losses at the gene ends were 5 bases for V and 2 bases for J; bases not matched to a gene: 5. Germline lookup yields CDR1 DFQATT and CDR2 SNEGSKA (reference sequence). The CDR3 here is CSARLAMTYEQYV. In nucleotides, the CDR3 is TGCAGTGCTCGACTAGCGATGACCTACGAGCAGTACGTC.

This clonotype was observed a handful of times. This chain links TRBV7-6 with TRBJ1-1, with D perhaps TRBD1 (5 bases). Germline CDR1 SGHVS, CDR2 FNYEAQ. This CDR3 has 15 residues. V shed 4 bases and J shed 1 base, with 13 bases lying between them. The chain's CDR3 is CASSSSPGRNTEAFF. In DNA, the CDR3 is TGTGCCAGCAGCTCCTCGCCAGGGAGGAACACTGAAGCTTTCTTT.

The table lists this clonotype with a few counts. The CDR3 sequence: CASSEDRSLLEAFF. The DNA for the CDR3 is TGTGCCAGCAGCGAGGACAGATCCCTCCTTGAAGCTTTCTTT. The V gene is TRBV5-4, the J gene TRBJ1-1; D possibly corresponds to TRBD1 (6 bases). V was shortened by 4 bases and J by 7 bases, with 17 bases between the two germline ends. The CDR3 has 14 residues. Germline V CDR1 and CDR2: SGHNT, YYREEE (reference sequence).

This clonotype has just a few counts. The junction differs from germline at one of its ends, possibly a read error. The CDR3 sequence is CASSYGTGGPGRVF. In nucleotides, the CDR3 is TGTGCCAGCAGTTACGGGACAGGGGGTCCGGGGCGCGTCTTC. The chain links TRBV6-2 or TRBV6-3 to TRBJ2-7, with TRBD1 matching 11 bases. CDR1 MNHEY and CDR2 SVGEGT come from the germline V gene. CDR3 length: 14 residues.

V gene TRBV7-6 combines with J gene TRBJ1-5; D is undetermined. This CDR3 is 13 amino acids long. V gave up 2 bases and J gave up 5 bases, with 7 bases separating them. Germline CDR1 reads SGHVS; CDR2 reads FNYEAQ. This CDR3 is CASSLRADQPQHF. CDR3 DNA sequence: TGTGCCAGCAGCTTAAGGGCAGATCAGCCCCAGCATTTT.

CDR3 nucleotides: TGTGCCAGCAGCCCTTTAGTACCGACGGTCTATGGCTACACCTTC. The encoded protein is CASSPLVPTVYGYTF. The chain joins TRBV7-2 to TRBJ1-2; D uncertain. Germline CDR1 reads SGHTA; CDR2 reads FQGNSA. Deletions cut 5 bases from V and 4 bases from J, with 17 bases between. The CDR3 extends over 15 amino acids.

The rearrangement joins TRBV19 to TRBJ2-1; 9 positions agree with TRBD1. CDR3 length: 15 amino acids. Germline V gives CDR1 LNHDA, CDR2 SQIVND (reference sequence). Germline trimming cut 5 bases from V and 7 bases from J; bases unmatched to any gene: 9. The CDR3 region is CASSPWTGDRNEQFF. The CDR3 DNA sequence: TGTGCCAGTAGTCCGTGGACAGGGGACCGTAATGAGCAGTTCTTC. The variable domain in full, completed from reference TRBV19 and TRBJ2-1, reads DGGITQSPKYLFRKEGQNVTLSCEQNLNHDAMYWYRQDPGQGLRLIYYSQIVNDFQKGDIAEGYSVSREKKESFPLTVTSAQKNPTAFYLCASSPWTGDRNEQFFGPGTRLTVL.

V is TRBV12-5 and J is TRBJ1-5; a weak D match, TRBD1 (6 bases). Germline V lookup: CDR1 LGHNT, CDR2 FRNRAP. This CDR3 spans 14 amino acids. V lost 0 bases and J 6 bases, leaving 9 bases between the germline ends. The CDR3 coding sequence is TGTGCTAGTGGTTTGGTCCCAGGGGTTCAGCCCCAGCATTTT. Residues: CASGLVPGVQPQHF.

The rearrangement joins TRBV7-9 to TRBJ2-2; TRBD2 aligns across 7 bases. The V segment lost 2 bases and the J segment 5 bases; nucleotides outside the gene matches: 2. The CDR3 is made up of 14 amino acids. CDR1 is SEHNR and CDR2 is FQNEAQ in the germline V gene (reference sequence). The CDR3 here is CASSLIGGTGELFF. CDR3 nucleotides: TGTGCCAGCAGCTTAATCGGGGGGACCGGGGAGCTGTTTTTT.

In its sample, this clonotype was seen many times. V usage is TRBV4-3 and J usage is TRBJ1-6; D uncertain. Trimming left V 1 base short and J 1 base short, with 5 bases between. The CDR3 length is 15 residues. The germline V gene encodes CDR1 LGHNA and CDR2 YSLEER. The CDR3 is CASSQGASYNSPLHF. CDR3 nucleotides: TGCGCCAGCAGCCAAGGGGCTTCCTATAATTCACCCCTCCACTTT.

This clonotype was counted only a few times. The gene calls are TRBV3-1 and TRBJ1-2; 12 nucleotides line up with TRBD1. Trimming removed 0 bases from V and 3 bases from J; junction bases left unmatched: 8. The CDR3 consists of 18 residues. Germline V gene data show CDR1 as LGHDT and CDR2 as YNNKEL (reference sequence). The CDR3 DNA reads TGTGCCAGCAGCCAAGATTGGGACAGGGGGCGGGTGGACTATGGCTACACCTTC. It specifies CASSQDWDRGRVDYGYTF. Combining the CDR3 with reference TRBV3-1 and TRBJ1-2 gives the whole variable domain DTAVSQTPKYLVTQMGNDKSIKCEQNLGHDTMYWYKQDSKKFLKIMFSYNNKELIINETVPNRFSPKSPDKAHLNLHINSLELGDSAVYFCASSQDWDRGRVDYGYTFGSGTRLTVV.

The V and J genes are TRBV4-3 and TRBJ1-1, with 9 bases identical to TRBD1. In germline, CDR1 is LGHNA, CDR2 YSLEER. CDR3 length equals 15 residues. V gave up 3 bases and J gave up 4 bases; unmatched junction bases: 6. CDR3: CASSHGTGRGTEAFF. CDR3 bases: TGCGCCAGCAGCCATGGGACAGGGCGCGGCACTGAAGCTTTCTTT.

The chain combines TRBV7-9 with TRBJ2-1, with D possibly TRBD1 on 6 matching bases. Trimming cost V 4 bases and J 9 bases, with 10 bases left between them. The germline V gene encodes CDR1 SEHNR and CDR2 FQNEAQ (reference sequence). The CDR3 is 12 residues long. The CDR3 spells CASSSTGGEQFF. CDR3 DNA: TGTGCCAGCAGCTCGACAGGTGGTGAGCAGTTCTTC.

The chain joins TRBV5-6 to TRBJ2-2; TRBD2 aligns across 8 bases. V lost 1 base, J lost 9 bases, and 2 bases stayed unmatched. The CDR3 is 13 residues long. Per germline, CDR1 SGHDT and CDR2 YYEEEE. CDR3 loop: CASSLSGGRELFF. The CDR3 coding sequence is TGTGCCAGCAGCTTGAGCGGGGGCAGGGAGCTGTTTTTT.

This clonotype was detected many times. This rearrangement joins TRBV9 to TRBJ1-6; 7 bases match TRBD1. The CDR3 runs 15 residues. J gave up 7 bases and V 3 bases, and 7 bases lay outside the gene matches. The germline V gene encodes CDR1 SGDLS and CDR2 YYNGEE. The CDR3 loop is CASSARDRLNSPLHF. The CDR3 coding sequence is TGTGCCAGCAGCGCCCGGGACAGACTGAATTCACCCCTCCACTTT. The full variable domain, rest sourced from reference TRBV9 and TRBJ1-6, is DSGVTQTPKHLITATGQRVTLRCSPRSGDLSVYWYQQSLDQGLQFLIQYYNGEERAKGNILERFSAQQFPDLHSELNLSSLELGDSALYFCASSARDRLNSPLHFGNGTRLTVT.

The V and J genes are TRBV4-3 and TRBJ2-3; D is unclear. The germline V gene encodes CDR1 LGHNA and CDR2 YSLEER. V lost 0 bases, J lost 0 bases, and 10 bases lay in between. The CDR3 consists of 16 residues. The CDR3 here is CASSQDSADSTDTQYF. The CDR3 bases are TGCGCCAGCAGCCAAGATTCCGCGGACAGCACAGATACGCAGTATTTT.

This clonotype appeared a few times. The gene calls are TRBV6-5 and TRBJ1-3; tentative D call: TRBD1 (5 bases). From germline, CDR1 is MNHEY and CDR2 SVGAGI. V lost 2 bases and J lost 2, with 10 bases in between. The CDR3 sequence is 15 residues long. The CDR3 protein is CASSYKAGTGNTIYF. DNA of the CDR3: TGTGCCAGCAGTTACAAGGCAGGGACTGGAAACACCATATATTTT.